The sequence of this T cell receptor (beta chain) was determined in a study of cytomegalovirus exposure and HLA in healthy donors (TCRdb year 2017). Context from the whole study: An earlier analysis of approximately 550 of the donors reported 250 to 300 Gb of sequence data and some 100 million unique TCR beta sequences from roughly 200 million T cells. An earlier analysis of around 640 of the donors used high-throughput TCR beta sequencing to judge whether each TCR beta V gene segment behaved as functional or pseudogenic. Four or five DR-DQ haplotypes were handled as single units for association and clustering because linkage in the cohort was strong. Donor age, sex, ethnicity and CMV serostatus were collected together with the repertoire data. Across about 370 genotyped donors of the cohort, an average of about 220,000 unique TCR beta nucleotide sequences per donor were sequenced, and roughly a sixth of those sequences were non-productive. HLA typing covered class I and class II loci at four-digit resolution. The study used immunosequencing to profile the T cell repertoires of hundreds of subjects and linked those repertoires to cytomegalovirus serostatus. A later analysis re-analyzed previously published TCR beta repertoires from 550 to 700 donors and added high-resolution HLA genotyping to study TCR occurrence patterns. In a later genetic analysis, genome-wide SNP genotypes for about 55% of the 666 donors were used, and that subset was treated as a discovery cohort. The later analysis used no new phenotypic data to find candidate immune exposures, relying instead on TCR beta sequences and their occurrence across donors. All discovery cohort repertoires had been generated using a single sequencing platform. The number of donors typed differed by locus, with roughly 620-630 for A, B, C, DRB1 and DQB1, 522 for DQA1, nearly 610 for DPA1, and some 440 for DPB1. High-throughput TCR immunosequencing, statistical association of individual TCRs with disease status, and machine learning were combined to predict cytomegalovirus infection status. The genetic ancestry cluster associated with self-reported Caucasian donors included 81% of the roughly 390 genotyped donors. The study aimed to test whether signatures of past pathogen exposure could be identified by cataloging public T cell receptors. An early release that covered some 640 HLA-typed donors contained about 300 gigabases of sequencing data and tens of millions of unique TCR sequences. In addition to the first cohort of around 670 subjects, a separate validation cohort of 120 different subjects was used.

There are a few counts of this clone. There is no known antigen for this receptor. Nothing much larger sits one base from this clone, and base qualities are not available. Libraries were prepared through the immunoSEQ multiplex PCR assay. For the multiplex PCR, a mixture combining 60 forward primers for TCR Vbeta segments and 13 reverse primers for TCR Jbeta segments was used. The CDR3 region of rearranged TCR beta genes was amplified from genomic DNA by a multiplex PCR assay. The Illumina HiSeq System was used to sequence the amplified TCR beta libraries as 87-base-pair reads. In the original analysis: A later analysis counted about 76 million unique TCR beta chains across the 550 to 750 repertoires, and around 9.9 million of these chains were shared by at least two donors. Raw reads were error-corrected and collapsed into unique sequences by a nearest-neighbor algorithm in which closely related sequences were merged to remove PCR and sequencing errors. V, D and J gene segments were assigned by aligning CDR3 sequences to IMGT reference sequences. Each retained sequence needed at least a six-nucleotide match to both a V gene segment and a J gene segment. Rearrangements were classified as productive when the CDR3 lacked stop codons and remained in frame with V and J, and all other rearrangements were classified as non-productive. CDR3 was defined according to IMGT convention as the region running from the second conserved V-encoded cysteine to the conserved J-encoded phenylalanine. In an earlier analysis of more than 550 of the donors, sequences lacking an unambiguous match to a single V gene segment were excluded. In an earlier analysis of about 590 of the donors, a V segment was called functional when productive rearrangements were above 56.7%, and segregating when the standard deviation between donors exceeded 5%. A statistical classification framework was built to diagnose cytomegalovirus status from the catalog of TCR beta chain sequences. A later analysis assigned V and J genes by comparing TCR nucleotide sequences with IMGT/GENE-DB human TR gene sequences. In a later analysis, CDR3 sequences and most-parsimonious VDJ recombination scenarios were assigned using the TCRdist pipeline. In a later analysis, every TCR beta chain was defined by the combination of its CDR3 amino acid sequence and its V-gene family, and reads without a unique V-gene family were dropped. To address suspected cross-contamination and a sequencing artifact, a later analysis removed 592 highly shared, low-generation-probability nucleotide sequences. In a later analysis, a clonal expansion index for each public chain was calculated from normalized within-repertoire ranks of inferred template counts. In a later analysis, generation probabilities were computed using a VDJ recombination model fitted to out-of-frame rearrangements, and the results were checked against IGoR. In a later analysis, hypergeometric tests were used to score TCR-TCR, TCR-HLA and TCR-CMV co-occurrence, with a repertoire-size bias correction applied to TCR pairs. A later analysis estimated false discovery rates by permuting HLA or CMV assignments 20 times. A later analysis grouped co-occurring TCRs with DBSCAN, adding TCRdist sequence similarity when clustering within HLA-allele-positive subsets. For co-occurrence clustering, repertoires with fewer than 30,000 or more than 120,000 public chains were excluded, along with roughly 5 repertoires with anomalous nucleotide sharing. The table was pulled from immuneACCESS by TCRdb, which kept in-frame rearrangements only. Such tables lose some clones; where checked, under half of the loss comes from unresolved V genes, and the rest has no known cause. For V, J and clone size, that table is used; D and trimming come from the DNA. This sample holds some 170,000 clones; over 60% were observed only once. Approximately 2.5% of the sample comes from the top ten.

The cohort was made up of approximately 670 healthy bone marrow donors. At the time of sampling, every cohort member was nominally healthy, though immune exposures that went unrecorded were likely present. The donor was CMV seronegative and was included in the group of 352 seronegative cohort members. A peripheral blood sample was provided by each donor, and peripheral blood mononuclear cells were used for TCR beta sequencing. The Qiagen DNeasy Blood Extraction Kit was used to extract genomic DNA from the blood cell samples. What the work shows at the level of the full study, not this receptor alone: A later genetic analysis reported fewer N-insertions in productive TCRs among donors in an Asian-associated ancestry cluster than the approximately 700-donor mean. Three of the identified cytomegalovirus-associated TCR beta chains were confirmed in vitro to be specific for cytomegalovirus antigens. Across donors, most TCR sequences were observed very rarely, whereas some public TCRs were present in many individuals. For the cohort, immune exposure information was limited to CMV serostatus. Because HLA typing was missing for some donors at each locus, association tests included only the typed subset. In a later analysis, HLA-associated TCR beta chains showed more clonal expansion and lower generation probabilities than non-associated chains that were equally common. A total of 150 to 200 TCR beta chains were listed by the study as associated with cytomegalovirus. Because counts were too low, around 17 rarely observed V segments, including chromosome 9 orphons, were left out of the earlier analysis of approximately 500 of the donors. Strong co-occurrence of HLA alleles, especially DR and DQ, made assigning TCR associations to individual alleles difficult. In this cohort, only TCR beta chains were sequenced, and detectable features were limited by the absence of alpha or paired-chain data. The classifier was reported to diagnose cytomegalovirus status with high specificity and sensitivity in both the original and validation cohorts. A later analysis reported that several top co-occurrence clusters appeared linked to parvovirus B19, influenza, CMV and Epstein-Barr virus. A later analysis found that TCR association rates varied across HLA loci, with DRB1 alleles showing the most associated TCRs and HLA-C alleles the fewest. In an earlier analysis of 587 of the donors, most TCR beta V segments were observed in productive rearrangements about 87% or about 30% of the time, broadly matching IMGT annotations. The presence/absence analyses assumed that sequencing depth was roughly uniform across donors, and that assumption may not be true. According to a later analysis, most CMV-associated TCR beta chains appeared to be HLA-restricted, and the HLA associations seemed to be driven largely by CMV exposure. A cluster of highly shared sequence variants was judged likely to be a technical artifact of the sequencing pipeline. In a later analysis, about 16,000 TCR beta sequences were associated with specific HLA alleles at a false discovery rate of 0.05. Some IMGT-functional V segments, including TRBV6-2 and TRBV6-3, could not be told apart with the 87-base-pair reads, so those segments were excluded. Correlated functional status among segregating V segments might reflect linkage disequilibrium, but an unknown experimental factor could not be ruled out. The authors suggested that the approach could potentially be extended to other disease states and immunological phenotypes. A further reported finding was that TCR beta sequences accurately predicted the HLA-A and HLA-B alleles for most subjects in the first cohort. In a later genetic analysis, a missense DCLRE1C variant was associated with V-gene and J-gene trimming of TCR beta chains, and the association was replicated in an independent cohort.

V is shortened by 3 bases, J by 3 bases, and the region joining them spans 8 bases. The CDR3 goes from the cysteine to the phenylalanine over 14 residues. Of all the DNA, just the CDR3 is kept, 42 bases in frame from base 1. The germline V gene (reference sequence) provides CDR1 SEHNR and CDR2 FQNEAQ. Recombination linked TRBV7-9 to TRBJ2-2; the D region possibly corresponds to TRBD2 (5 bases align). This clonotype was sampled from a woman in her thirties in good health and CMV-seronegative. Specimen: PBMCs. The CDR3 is CASSFQEDTGELFF. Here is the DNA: TGTGCCAGCAGCTTCCAGGAGGACACCGGGGAGCTGTTTTTT.